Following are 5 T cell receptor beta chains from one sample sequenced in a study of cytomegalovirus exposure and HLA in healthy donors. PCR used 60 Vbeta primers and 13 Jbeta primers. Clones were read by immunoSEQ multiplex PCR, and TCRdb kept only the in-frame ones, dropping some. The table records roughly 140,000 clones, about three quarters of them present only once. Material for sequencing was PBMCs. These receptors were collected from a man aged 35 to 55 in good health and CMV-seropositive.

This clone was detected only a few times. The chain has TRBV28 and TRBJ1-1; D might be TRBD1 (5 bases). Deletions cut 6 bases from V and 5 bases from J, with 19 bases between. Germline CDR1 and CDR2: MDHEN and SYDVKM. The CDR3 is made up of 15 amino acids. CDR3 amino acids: CASSPAGRKTTEAFF. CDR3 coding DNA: TGTGCCAGCAGCCCGGCGGGACGGAAAACTACTGAAGCTTTCTTT.

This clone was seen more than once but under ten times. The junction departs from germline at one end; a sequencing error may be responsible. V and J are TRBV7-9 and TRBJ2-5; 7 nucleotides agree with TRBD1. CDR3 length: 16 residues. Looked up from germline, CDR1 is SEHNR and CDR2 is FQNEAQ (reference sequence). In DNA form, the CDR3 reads TGTTCCAGCAGCCCCGCCGGGGCAGGGGGTCAAGAGACCCAGTACTTC. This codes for CSSSPAGAGGQETQYF. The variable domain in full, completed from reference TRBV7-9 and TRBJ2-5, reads DTGVSQNPRHKITKRGQNVTFRCDPISEHNRLYWYRQTLGQGPEFLTYFQNEAQLEKSRLLSDRFSAERPKGSFSTLEIQRTEQGDSAMYLCSSSPAGAGGQETQYFGPGTRLLVL.

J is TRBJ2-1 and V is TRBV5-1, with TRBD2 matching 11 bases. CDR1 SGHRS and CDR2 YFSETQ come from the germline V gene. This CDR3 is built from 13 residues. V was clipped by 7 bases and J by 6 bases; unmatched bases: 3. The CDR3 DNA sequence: TGCGCCAGCGCTAGCGGGAGGCGCAATGAGCAGTTCTTC. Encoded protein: CASASGRRNEQFF.

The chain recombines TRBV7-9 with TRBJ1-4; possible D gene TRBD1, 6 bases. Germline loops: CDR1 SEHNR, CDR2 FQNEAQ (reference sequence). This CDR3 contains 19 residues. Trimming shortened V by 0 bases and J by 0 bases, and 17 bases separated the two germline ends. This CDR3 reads CASSLAAGAPHATNEKLFF. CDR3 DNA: TGTGCCAGCAGCTTAGCTGCGGGGGCGCCTCATGCAACTAATGAAAAACTGTTTTTT.

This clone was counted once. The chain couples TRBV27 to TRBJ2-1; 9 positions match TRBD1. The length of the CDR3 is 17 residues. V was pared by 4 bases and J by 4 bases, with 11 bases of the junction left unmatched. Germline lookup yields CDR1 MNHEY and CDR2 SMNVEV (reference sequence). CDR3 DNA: TGTGCCAGCAGTTGTCCGTGGCGGGACAGGGCTTACAATGAGCAGTTCTTC. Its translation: CASSCPWRDRAYNEQFF.